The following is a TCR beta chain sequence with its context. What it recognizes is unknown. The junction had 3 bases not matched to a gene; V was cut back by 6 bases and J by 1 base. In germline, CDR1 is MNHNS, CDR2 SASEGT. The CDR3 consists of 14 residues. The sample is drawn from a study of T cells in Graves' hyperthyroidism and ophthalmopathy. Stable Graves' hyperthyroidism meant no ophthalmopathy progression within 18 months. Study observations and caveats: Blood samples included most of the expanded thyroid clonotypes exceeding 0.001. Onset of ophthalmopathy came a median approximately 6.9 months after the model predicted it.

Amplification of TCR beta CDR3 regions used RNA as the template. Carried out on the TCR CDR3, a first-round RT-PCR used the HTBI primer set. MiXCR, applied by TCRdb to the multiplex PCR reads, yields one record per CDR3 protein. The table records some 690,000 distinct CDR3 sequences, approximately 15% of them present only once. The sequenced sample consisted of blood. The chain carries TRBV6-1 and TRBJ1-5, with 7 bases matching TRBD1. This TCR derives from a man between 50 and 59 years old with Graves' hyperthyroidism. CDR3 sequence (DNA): TGTGCCAGCAGGATACAGGGGAGCAATCAGCCCCAGCATTTT. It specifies CASRIQGSNQPQHF.